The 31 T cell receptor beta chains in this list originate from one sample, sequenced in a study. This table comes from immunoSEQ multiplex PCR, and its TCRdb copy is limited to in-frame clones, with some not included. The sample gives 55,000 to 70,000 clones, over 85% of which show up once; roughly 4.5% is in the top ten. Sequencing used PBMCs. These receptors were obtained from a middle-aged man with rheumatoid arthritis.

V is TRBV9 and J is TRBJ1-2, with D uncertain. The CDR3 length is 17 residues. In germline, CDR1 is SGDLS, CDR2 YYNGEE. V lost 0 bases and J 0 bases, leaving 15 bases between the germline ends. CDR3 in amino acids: CASSVGGANFANYGYTF. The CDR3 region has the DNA TGTGCCAGCAGCGTAGGGGGAGCTAACTTTGCTAACTATGGCTACACCTTC. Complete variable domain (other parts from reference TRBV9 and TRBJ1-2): DSGVTQTPKHLITATGQRVTLRCSPRSGDLSVYWYQQSLDQGLQFLIQYYNGEERAKGNILERFSAQQFPDLHSELNLSSLELGDSALYFCASSVGGANFANYGYTFGSGTRLTVV.

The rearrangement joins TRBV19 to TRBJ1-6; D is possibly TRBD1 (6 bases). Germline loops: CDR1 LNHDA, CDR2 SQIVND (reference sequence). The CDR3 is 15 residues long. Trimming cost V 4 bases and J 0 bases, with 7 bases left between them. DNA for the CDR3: TGTGCCAGTAGTAACAGGGTCTCCTATAATTCACCCCTCCACTTT. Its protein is CASSNRVSYNSPLHF.

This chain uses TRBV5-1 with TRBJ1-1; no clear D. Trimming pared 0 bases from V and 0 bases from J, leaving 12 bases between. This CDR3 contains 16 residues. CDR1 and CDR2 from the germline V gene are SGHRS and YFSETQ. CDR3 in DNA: TGCGCCAGCAGCTTGGCCCTGGCATCCATGAACACTGAAGCTTTCTTT. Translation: CASSLALASMNTEAFF.

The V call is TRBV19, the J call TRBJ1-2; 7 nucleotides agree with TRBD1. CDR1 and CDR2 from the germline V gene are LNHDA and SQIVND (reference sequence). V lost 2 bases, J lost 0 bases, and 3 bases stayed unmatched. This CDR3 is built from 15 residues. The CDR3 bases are TGTGCCAGTAGTATAACCGGGACAGCTAACTATGGCTACACCTTC. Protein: CASSITGTANYGYTF.

CDR3 loop: CASSLGPTGIPYEQYF. The CDR3 DNA reads as TGTGCCAGCAGCTTAGGACCGACAGGGATCCCCTACGAGCAGTACTTC. This chain joins TRBV7-2 and TRBJ2-7; 7 positions agree with TRBD1. Germline values: CDR1 SGHTA, CDR2 FQGNSA. The CDR3 length is 16 residues. With V trimmed by 1 base and J by 2 bases, 8 bases remained unmatched.

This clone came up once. The CDR3 bases are TGTGCCTGGAAGACACTTGGGAACACTGAAGCTTTCTTT. It translates to CAWKTLGNTEAFF. This chain uses TRBV30 with TRBJ1-1, with D uncertain. Per the germline V gene, CDR1 is GTSNPN and CDR2 is SVGIG (reference sequence). CDR3 length: 13 residues. V lost 4 bases and J lost 1, with 10 bases in between.

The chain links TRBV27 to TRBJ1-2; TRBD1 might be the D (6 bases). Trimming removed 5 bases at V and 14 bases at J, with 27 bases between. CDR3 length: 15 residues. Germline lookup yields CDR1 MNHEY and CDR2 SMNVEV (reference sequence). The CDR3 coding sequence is TGTGCCAGCAGTCTCCGGGCAGGGGCCGGACTGGGCTGGACCTTC. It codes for CASSLRAGAGLGWTF.

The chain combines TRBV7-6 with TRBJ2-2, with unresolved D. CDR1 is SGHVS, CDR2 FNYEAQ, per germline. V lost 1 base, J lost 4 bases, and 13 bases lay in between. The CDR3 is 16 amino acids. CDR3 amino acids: CASSLGVKGSTGELFF. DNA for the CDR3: TGTGCCAGCAGCTTAGGGGTCAAGGGAAGCACCGGGGAGCTGTTTTTT. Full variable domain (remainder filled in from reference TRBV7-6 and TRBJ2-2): GAGVSQSPRYKVTKRGQDVALRCDPISGHVSLYWYRQALGQGPEFLTYFNYEAQQDKSGLPNDRFSAERPEGSISTLTIQRTEQRDSAMYRCASSLGVKGSTGELFFGEGSRLTVL.

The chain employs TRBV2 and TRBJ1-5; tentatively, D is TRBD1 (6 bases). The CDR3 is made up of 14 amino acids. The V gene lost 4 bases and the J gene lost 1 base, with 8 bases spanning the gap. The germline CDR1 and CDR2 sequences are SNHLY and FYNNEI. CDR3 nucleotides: TGTGCCAGCAGTGCGGACAGAAGCAATCAGCCCCAGCATTTT. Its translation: CASSADRSNQPQHF.

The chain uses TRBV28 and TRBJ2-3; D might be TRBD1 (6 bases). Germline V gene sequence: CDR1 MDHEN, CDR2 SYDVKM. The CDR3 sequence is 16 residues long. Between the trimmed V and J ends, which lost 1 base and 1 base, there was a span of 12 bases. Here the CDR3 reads CASSLFGAGGTDTQYF. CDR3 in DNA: TGTGCCAGCAGTTTATTCGGGGCAGGGGGCACAGATACGCAGTATTTT. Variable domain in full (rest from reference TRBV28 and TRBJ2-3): DVKVTQSSRYLVKRTGEKVFLECVQDMDHENMFWYRQDPGLGLRLIYFSYDVKMKEKGDIPEGYSVSREKKERFSLILESASTNQTSMYLCASSLFGAGGTDTQYFGPGTRLTVL.

This chain's CDR3 is CASSVERGYTF. In DNA form, the CDR3 reads TGTGCCAGCAGCGTGGAGCGGGGCTACACCTTC. V is TRBV5-8 and J is TRBJ1-2; D gene unclear. Germline V gives CDR1 SGHTS, CDR2 YDEGEE. The V end was cut by 4 bases, the J end by 8 bases, with 9 bases between. The CDR3 sequence is 11 residues long.

CDR3 nucleotide sequence: TGCGCCAGCAGCCAAGAAAAGGGCAGAGAAAATTCACCCCTCCACTTT. Protein: CASSQEKGRENSPLHF. The rearrangement uses TRBV4-1 and TRBJ1-6; D gene uncertain. Trimming removed 0 bases from V and 7 bases from J, with 13 bases in between. The CDR3 is 16 residues long. Looked up from germline, CDR1 is MGHRA and CDR2 is YSYEKL.

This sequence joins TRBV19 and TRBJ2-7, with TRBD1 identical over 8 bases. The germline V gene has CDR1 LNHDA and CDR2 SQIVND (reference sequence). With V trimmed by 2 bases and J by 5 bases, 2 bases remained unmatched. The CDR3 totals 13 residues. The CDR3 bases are TGTGCCAGTAGTATAATGACAGGGGACGAGCAGTACTTC. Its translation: CASSIMTGDEQYF.

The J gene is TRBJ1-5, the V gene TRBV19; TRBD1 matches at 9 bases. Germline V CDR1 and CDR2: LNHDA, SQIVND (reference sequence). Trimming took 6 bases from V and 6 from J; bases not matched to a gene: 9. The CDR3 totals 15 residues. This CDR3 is CASRFGTGTFQPQHF. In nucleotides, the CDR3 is TGTGCCAGTAGATTTGGGACAGGGACGTTTCAGCCCCAGCATTTT.

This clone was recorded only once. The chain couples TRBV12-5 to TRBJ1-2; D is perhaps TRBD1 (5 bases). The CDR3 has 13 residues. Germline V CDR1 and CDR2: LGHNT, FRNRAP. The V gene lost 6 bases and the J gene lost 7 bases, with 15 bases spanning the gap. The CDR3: CASGAKGIGGYTF. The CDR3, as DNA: TGTGCTAGTGGGGCGAAGGGGATCGGTGGCTACACCTTC.

CDR3 loop: CASSRSRTDTQYF. CDR3 in DNA: TGTGCCAGCAGTAGGTCACGTACAGATACGCAGTATTTT. This chain connects TRBV6-4 to TRBJ2-3, with no clear D. The germline V and J ends were trimmed by 5 bases and 3 bases, with 9 bases remaining between them. CDR3 length equals 13 residues. Germline V gene lookup returns CDR1 MRHNA and CDR2 SNTAGT.

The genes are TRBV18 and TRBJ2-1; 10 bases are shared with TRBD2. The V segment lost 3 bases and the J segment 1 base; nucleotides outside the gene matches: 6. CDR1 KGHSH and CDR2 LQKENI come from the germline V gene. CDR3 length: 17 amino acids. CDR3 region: CASSPQRGGPSYNEQFF. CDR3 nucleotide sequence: TGTGCCAGCTCACCGCAGCGGGGGGGCCCGTCCTACAATGAGCAGTTCTTC.

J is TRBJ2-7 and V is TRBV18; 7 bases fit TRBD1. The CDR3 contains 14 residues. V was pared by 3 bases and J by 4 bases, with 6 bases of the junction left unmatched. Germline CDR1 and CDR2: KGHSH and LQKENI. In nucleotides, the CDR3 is TGTGCCAGCTCACCGGGACAGTTAAATTACGAGCAGTACTTC. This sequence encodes CASSPGQLNYEQYF.

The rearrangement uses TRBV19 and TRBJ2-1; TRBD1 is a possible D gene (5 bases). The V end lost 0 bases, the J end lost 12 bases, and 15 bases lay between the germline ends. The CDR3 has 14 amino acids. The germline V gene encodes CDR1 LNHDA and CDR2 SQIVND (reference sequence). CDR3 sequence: CASSIDRAGPLQFF. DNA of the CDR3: TGTGCCAGTAGTATAGATCGGGCAGGGCCGTTGCAGTTCTTC.

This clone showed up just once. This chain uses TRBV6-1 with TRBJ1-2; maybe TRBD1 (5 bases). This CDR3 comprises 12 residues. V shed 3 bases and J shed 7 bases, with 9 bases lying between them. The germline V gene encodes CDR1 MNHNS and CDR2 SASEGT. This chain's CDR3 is CASSDQGGGYTF. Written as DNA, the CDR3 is TGTGCCAGCAGTGACCAGGGAGGTGGCTACACCTTC.

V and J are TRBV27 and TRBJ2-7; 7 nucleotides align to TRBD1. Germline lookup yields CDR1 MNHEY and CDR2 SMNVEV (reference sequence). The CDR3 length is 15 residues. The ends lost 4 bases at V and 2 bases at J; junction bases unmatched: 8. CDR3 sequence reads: CASSSSPGGTYEQYF. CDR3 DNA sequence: TGTGCCAGCAGTTCTAGCCCAGGGGGAACCTACGAGCAGTACTTC.

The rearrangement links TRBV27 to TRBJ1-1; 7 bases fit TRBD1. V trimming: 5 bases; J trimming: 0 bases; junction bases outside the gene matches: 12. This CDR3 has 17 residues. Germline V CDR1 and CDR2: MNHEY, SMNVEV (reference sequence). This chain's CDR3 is CASSRGQAAAMNTEAFF. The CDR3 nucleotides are TGTGCCAGCAGTCGCGGACAGGCGGCAGCCATGAACACTGAAGCTTTCTTT.

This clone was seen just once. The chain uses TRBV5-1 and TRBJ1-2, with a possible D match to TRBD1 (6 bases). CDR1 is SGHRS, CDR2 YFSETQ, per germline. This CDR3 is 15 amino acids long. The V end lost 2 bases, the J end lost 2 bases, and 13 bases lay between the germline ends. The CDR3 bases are TGCGCCAGCAGCTTCCAACAGGGAGCAAACTATGGCTACACCTTC. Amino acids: CASSFQQGANYGYTF.

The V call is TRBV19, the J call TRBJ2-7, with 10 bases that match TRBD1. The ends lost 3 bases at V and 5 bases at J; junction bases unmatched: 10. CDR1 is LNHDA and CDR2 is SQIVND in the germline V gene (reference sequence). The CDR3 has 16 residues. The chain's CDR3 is CASSILPTGGYDEQYF. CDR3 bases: TGTGCCAGTAGTATCCTCCCGACAGGGGGCTACGACGAGCAGTACTTC.

CDR3 DNA sequence: TGTGCCAGCATGAGGGGACTAGGTGGCAATCAGCCCCAGCATTTT. Its protein product is CASMRGLGGNQPQHF. This chain links TRBV27 with TRBJ1-5; possibly TRBD1 for D (5 bases). The germline gives CDR1 MNHEY, CDR2 SMNVEV (reference sequence). V was pared by 7 bases and J by 2 bases, with 15 bases between. The CDR3 sequence is 15 residues long.

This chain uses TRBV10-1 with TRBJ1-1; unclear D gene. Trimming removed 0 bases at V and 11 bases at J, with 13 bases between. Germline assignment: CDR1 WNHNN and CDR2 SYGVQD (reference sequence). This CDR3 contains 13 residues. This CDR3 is CASSESGISKAFF. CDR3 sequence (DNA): TGCGCCAGCAGTGAGTCGGGGATATCGAAGGCTTTCTTT.

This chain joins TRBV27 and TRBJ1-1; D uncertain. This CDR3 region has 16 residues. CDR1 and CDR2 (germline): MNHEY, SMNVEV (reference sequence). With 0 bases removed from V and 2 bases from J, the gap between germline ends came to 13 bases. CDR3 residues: CASSLSRRERNTEAFF. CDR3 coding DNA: TGTGCCAGCAGTTTATCCCGCAGAGAAAGAAACACTGAAGCTTTCTTT.

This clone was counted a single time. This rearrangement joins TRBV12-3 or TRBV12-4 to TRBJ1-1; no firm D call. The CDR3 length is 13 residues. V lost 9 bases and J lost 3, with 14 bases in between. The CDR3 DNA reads TGTGCCAGTACATTAAATATGGACACTGAAGCTTTCTTT. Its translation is CASTLNMDTEAFF.

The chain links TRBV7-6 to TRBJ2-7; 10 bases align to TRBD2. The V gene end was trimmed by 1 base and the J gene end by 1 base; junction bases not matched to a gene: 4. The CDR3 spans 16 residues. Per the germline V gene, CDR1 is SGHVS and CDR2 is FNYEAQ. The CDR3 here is CASSLELAGGSYEQYF. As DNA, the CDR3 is TGTGCCAGCAGCTTAGAGTTAGCGGGGGGATCCTACGAGCAGTACTTC.

CDR3: CATSSTSGSQTDTQYF. The CDR3 nucleotides are TGTGCCACCAGTTCGACTAGCGGGAGCCAGACAGATACGCAGTATTTT. The chain links TRBV24-1 to TRBJ2-3; 12 positions match TRBD2. The CDR3 sequence is 16 residues long. The junction had 6 bases not matched to a gene; V was cut back by 6 bases and J by 3 bases. CDR1 and CDR2 (germline): KGHDR, SFDVKD.

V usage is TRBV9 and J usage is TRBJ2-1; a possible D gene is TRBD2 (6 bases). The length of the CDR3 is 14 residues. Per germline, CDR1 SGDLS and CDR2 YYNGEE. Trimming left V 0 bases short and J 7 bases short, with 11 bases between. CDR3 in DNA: TGTGCCAGCAGCGTAGAGGGACTGAAAAATGAGCAGTTCTTC. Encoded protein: CASSVEGLKNEQFF.